This TCR beta chain was recovered during a study of T-cell memory formation after mild COVID-19. Study in general: Largely donor-specific TCR clusters were found. Study results and limitations: Mainly in CM and EM were contracting CD4+ clones; CD8+ were in EMRA. Cross-reactive memory seemingly joined, as some responding clones were found in pre-infection memory.

This CDR3 spans 14 amino acids. The V end lost 4 bases, the J end lost 3 bases, and 13 bases lay between the germline ends. Per germline, CDR1 MGHRA and CDR2 YSYEKL. The TCR alpha and TCR beta cDNA libraries, bearing sample barcodes and UMIs, were generated by 5'RACE using constant-segment primers. TCRdb called the 5' RACE reads again in MiXCR, with one record for every CDR3 protein. The repertoire holds 170,000 or so distinct CDR3 sequences, around a fifth seen once, with more than 20% in the top ten. This clonotype was recorded a few times. The antigen remains undetermined. This sequence joins TRBV4-1 and TRBJ2-7; D unresolved. This clonotype was sampled from an adult woman who had mild COVID-19 (a few samples of this study predate the infection). Cell type and time point are not known. The sequencing input was PBMCs or a T cell subset sorted from them (not recorded which). The chain's CDR3 is CASSPFARIYEQYF. CDR3 DNA sequence: TGCGCCAGCAGCCCCTTTGCGAGGATCTACGAGCAGTACTTC.